This TCR beta chain was retrieved from a study of CD8 T cells in ankylosing spondylitis. Study-wide points: As for the disease-linked clones, they showed a CD8+ phenotype and occurred at relatively low frequencies in peripheral blood. Within matched ankylosing spondylitis synovial fluid, disease-linked clones were reportedly significantly enriched.

The CDR3 has 13 residues. V was cut by 7 bases and J by 3 bases, with 14 bases left in between. Per germline, CDR1 SQVTM and CDR2 ANQGSEA. TCRdb recomputed calls from the 5' RACE reads with MiXCR, one row per CDR3 protein. This repertoire shows 150,000 to 200,000 distinct CDR3 sequences, roughly 18% found once; its top ten account for 3.5% to 5%. This clonotype was detected ten times or more. The target antigen is unknown. The sample taken for sequencing was blood, either unsorted or a sorted T cell fraction (not recorded which). The rearrangement links TRBV29-1 to TRBJ2-3, with a possible D match to TRBD2 (6 bases). The TCR was taken from a male donor under 30 with ankylosing spondylitis or in good health (not recorded which). The CDR3, as DNA: TGCAGCGGGGGGGAGAAGGGGACAGATACGCAGTATTTT. It codes for CSGGEKGTDTQYF.